This T cell receptor (beta chain) was sequenced for a study of cytomegalovirus exposure and HLA in healthy donors. PCR employed 60 Vbeta and 13 Jbeta primers. Clones were sequenced by immunoSEQ multiplex PCR, and TCRdb holds only the in-frame ones, with some missing. The sample shows around 100,000 clones, approximately 79% of them seen only once. V gave up 3 bases and J gave up 3 bases; unmatched junction bases: 1. This CDR3 is 13 amino acids long. Germline V gives CDR1 KGHSH, CDR2 LQKENI. The receptor comes from a woman aged 55 to 70 in good health and CMV-seropositive. The chain links TRBV18 to TRBJ1-2; 7 positions agree with TRBD1. The sequenced sample was PBMCs. Here the CDR3 DNA reads TGTGCCAGCTCACCCGGGACAGACTATGGCTACACCTTC. Residues: CASSPGTDYGYTF.